This paragraph reports one T cell receptor beta chain. Its recognized antigen is unknown. No base-level quality is on record; no much larger clone is a single base apart. The CDR3 numbers 16 residues from cysteine through phenylalanine. Just the 48-base CDR3 DNA is kept, in frame starting at base 1. Here V drops 5 bases and J drops 3 bases, and the junction holds 9 bases not matched to any gene. From a lookup of the germline V gene, CDR1 and CDR2 are SGHTA and FQGNSA. The method behind the library was 5' RACE. Sequencing took place on an Illumina HiSeq 2500. A second about 7 to 11 cycle PCR used a sample-barcoded 5' primer and a J-beta primer mix. Each TCR beta cDNA molecule received a unique molecular identifier from a template-switch 5' adaptor carrying 12 random nucleotides. Each sample yielded at least 3 million CDR3-containing paired-end reads. First-strand cDNA synthesis was performed from all RNA using the Mint cDNA synthesis kit, with priming by a TRBC-specific oligonucleotide. All cDNA was treated with uracil-DNA glycosylase and then went through a first 18-cycle PCR with the universal primers M1SS and BC2_uni_R. In the authors' own workflow: Normalization of each sample was performed by random selection of 1 million high-quality reads, each carrying a distinct molecular identifier. Reads with shared molecular identifiers were discarded instead of being binned into consensus sequences. MiTCR, set to a Q25 quality threshold and the strictest error-elimination algorithm, was used for CDR3 identification, clonotype clustering and error correction. Lower-bound total TCR beta diversity was estimated with a nonparametric unseen species model using Euler transformation. The public sequencing data were trimmed at Q25 with fastp and processed into clonotypes with MiXCR by TCRdb, which kept only in-frame beta chains. Every distinct CDR3 protein forms one entry, paired with its most common genes and DNA. The V and J calls shown here were made by TCRdb, not taken from the authors' results. The sample table lists over 450,000 distinct CDR3 sequences, 24% of them with a count of one. Approximately 10% of the sample is in the top ten clones.

Donors were 30 to 45 systemically healthy Caucasian individuals from Russia aged roughly 6 to 90 years. Each donor gave about 9.7 milliliters of peripheral blood, drawn into EDTA-treated Vacutainer tubes. PBMCs were isolated by Ficoll-Paque density-gradient centrifugation, with at least 6 million obtained per sample. Total RNA was extracted from PBMCs with Trizol reagent, with at least 6 micrograms obtained per sample. Naive CD45RAhigh/CD27high T cell percentages were measured by flow cytometry on a PBMC aliquot from every donor. The entry originates in a study of blood T cells in healthy people across ages (dated by TCRdb to about 2015). In the study overall: In model experiments, roughly one uniquely barcoded TCR beta cDNA molecule per two T cells was captured by template switching. To track age-related changes in TCR beta repertoire diversity, the study relied on deep sequencing normalized with unique cDNA molecular identifiers. For two donors (one aged 18 to 29 and one aged 80 or older), the study analyzed two additional independent replicas of 1 million unique cDNA reads from the same blood draw. Four age groups were formed from the donors: young (average about 17 years), middle-aged (approximately 41), aged (roughly 59) and long-lived (more than 75).

What the work shows at the level of the full study, not this receptor alone: As age increased, observed TCR beta diversity per million T cells dropped in a roughly linear way, and a significant reduction was already evident by age 40. A strong correlation was found between observed TCR beta diversity and the percentage of naive T cells measured by flow cytometry. Donor CMV infection status was unknown, potentially confounding age-related changes in expanded clonotypes. Compared with the aged group, the long-lived group had more naive CD4+ T cells, fewer expanded clones and increased TCR diversity, a pattern suggesting age selection. Conclusive comparison of naive and antigen-experienced compartments was prevented by the profiling of bulk unsorted PBMCs. Estimates of total diversity from one million sequenced T cells were regarded as lower bounds and underestimates.

The sample also formed part of further work on T cells of mothers and their children. The second study's authors report: Nine systemically healthy Caucasian individuals, comprising three mothers and their six children, were included as donors. cDNA synthesis used all of the extracted RNA, with around 1.5 ug of RNA in each 15 ul reaction. In the second PCR, the M1S primer added sample barcodes and 2-4 random nucleotides. Over 8 million TCR beta CDR3 reads were obtained for each mother, and approximately 3 million reads were obtained for each child. In both related and unrelated pairs, thymic selection shapes the output of TCR recombination in a similar way, with inherited differences having only a minor effect. Related mother-child pairs always showed normalized repertoire overlap that was slightly higher than in unrelated mother-child pairs, though the difference was never significant. With a sensitivity of roughly 93 clones per million clonotypes, no persistent microchimeric T cell clones were detected. The study used deep NGS to compare TCR beta repertoires of mothers and children, seeking features distinguishing related mother-child pairs from unrelated individuals. Mothers averaged roughly 40 +/- 4 years of age and children averaged around 10 +/- 4 years. Libraries were sequenced on Illumina HiSeq 2000 with 100+100 nt paired-end reads after adapter ligation with NEBNext reagents. Mother and child libraries were prepared a month apart and sequenced in separate runs to prevent cross-contamination. For each donor, between about 450,000 and 2,300,000 distinct TCR beta clonotypes were identified. Naive TCR beta clonotypes were estimated from low-frequency clonotypes matched to each donor's FACS-determined naive share, without sorting.

Material for sequencing was blood. The rearrangement combines TRBV7-2 with TRBJ2-2; TRBD1 lines up with 7 middle nucleotides. The TCR comes from a boy aged 10-17 years in good health. The DNA sequence is TGTGCCAGCAGCGACCAATTGACAGGGCACACCGGGGAGCTGTTTTTT. This sequence encodes CASSDQLTGHTGELFF. Reference TRBV7-2 and TRBJ2-2 proteins supply the regions before and after the CDR3; the full variable domain is: GAGVSQSPSNKVTEKGKDVELRCDPISGHTALYWYRQSLGQGLEFLIYFQGNSAPDKSGLPSDRFSAERTGGSVSTLTIQRTQQEDSAVYLCASSDQLTGHTGELFFGEGSRLTVL.